This is a list of T cell receptor beta chains from one sample in a study of blood T cell repertoires in COVID-19. The table came from immunoSEQ multiplex PCR; TCRdb's copy has only in-frame clones and leaves some out. The data show more than 95,000 clones, around 85% seen once. The sequencing sample was made of peripheral blood. The origin of the receptors is a woman of 80 years or more with active or convalescent COVID-19. Both conserved end residues are part of each CDR3. A D gene is named only where the DNA matches it firmly. Expanded clones are given a class, and other clones once, few, many or no size at all.

d_gene: .; len: 15; v_gene: TRBV11-2; j_gene: TRBJ1-1; abundance: few; CDR3aa: CASSLDRGGNTEAFF; CDR3nt: TGTGCCAGCAGCTTAGATAGGGGGGGGAACACTGAAGCTTTCTTT
d_gene: TRBD1; len: 12; v_gene: TRBV10-3; j_gene: TRBJ1-6; abundance: .; CDR3aa: CAIGQGDSPLHF; CDR3nt: TGTGCCATCGGACAGGGTGACTCACCCCTCCACTTT
d_gene: TRBD2; len: 18; v_gene: TRBV13; j_gene: TRBJ2-3; abundance: .; CDR3aa: CASRQPGLAGDSTDTQYF; CDR3nt: TGTGCCAGCAGGCAGCCGGGACTAGCGGGGGATAGCACAGATACGCAGTATTTT
d_gene: .; len: 12; v_gene: TRBV19; j_gene: TRBJ1-2; abundance: once; CDR3aa: CASTETNYGYTF; CDR3nt: TGTGCCAGTACAGAAACCAACTATGGCTACACCTTC
d_gene: .; len: 14; v_gene: TRBV9; j_gene: TRBJ1-3; abundance: .; CDR3aa: CASSVEGGRNTIYF; CDR3nt: TGTGCCAGCAGCGTAGAAGGGGGAAGGAACACCATATATTTT
d_gene: .; len: 15; v_gene: TRBV7-2; j_gene: TRBJ2-1; abundance: .; CDR3aa: CASSLRGSLLNEQFF; CDR3nt: TGTGCCAGCAGCTTAAGAGGGAGTTTGTTAAATGAGCAGTTCTTC
d_gene: .; len: 17; v_gene: TRBV15; j_gene: TRBJ1-1; abundance: .; CDR3aa: CATSRDTGGGIWTEAFF; CDR3nt: TGTGCCACCAGCAGAGATACGGGAGGGGGAATATGGACTGAAGCTTTCTTT
d_gene: .; len: 14; v_gene: TRBV10-1; j_gene: TRBJ1-6; abundance: .; CDR3aa: CASSAREYNSPLHF; CDR3nt: TGCGCCAGCAGTGCACGGGAATATAATTCACCCCTCCACTTT
d_gene: .; len: 17; v_gene: TRBV14; j_gene: TRBJ2-1; abundance: .; CDR3aa: CASSQGSFLGAHNEQFF; CDR3nt: TGTGCCAGCAGCCAAGGTTCCTTTTTGGGGGCTCACAATGAGCAGTTCTTC
d_gene: .; len: 16; v_gene: TRBV5-6; j_gene: TRBJ1-5; abundance: .; CDR3aa: CASSLRQVHQNQPQHF; CDR3nt: TGTGCCAGCAGCTTGAGACAGGTCCACCAGAATCAGCCCCAGCATTTT
d_gene: .; len: 14; v_gene: TRBV10-2; j_gene: TRBJ1-2; abundance: .; CDR3aa: CASSESPGNYGYTF; CDR3nt: TGCGCCAGCAGTGAGTCGCCAGGGAACTATGGCTACACCTTC
d_gene: TRBD1; len: 15; v_gene: TRBV7-2; j_gene: TRBJ2-1; abundance: .; CDR3aa: CASRRQGGSYNEQFF; CDR3nt: TGTGCCAGCAGGAGACAGGGGGGCTCCTACAATGAGCAGTTCTTC
d_gene: .; len: 13; v_gene: TRBV18; j_gene: TRBJ2-7; abundance: many; CDR3aa: CASSPFVSGEQYF; CDR3nt: TGTGCCAGCTCACCATTCGTTTCGGGAGAGCAGTACTTC
d_gene: .; len: 15; v_gene: TRBV28; j_gene: TRBJ2-3; abundance: .; CDR3aa: CASSLTGLGADTQYF; CDR3nt: TGTGCCAGCAGTTTGACGGGACTTGGCGCAGATACGCAGTATTTT
d_gene: .; len: 13; v_gene: TRBV5-5; j_gene: TRBJ2-7; abundance: .; CDR3aa: CASSLEGLAEQYF; CDR3nt: TGTGCCAGCAGCTTGGAGGGGCTGGCCGAGCAGTACTTC
d_gene: TRBD1; len: 14; v_gene: TRBV29-1; j_gene: TRBJ1-5; abundance: .; CDR3aa: CSAARDRVGQPQHF; CDR3nt: TGCAGCGCGGCCCGGGACAGGGTTGGTCAGCCCCAGCATTTT
d_gene: TRBD1; len: 15; v_gene: TRBV11-2; j_gene: TRBJ2-2; abundance: .; CDR3aa: CASSFSGQGSGELFF; CDR3nt: TGTGCCAGCAGCTTCTCGGGACAGGGGTCCGGGGAGCTGTTTTTT
d_gene: TRBD1; len: 16; v_gene: TRBV5-4; j_gene: TRBJ1-1; abundance: .; CDR3aa: CASSWGQGHTNTEAFF; CDR3nt: TGTGCCAGCAGCTGGGGACAGGGACACACGAACACTGAAGCTTTCTTT
d_gene: TRBD1; len: 15; v_gene: TRBV30; j_gene: TRBJ1-4; abundance: .; CDR3aa: CAWSIVLGTGEKLFF; CDR3nt: TGTGCCTGGAGTATTGTTCTAGGGACAGGCGAAAAACTGTTTTTT
d_gene: TRBD1; len: 16; v_gene: TRBV3-1/TRBV3-2; j_gene: TRBJ2-5; abundance: .; CDR3aa: CASSPGGKKGRETQYF; CDR3nt: TGTGCCAGCAGCCCAGGGGGTAAGAAGGGTCGGGAGACCCAGTACTTC
d_gene: .; len: 15; v_gene: TRBV9; j_gene: TRBJ2-7; abundance: .; CDR3aa: CASSVVHRVAHEQYF; CDR3nt: TGTGCCAGCAGCGTAGTTCACAGGGTAGCCCACGAGCAGTACTTC
d_gene: .; len: 16; v_gene: TRBV7-2; j_gene: TRBJ1-4; abundance: .; CDR3aa: CASSRGGGPTNEKLFF; CDR3nt: TGTGCCAGCAGTAGAGGGGGGGGACCAACTAATGAAAAACTGTTTTTT
d_gene: .; len: 13; v_gene: TRBV6-2/TRBV6-3; j_gene: TRBJ2-7; abundance: .; CDR3aa: CASRPTGIYEQYF; CDR3nt: TGTGCCAGCAGGCCTACAGGGATCTACGAGCAGTACTTC
d_gene: .; len: 13; v_gene: TRBV5-1; j_gene: TRBJ1-1; abundance: .; CDR3aa: CASSSGQNTEAFF; CDR3nt: TGCGCCAGCAGCTCGGGACAGAACACTGAAGCTTTCTTT
d_gene: TRBD2; len: 14; v_gene: TRBV7-2; j_gene: TRBJ2-7; abundance: many; CDR3aa: CASSFLGGTYEQYF; CDR3nt: TGTGCCAGCAGCTTCCTGGGGGGGACCTACGAGCAGTACTTC
d_gene: .; len: 15; v_gene: TRBV19; j_gene: TRBJ2-1; abundance: .; CDR3aa: CASSGGVNSYNEQFF; CDR3nt: TGTGCCAGTAGTGGAGGGGTCAACTCCTACAATGAGCAGTTCTTC
d_gene: TRBD2; len: 14; v_gene: TRBV2; j_gene: TRBJ2-2; abundance: .; CDR3aa: CASMASGSPGELFF; CDR3nt: TGTGCCAGCATGGCTAGCGGGAGTCCCGGGGAGCTGTTTTTT
d_gene: .; len: 14; v_gene: TRBV15; j_gene: TRBJ2-6; abundance: .; CDR3aa: CATTYSSGANVLTF; CDR3nt: TGTGCCACCACTTATAGCTCTGGGGCCAACGTCCTGACTTTC
d_gene: .; len: 11; v_gene: TRBV2; j_gene: TRBJ2-1; abundance: .; CDR3aa: CASRDNNEQFF; CDR3nt: TGTGCCAGCCGGGACAACAATGAGCAGTTCTTC
d_gene: .; len: 17; v_gene: TRBV28; j_gene: TRBJ1-2; abundance: .; CDR3aa: CASSFAALGQQFYGYTF; CDR3nt: TGTGCCAGCAGTTTCGCGGCACTGGGGCAGCAGTTTTATGGCTACACCTTC
d_gene: .; len: 17; v_gene: TRBV4-1; j_gene: TRBJ1-5; abundance: .; CDR3aa: CASSAVGGEEGNQPQHF; CDR3nt: TGCGCCAGCAGCGCTGTGGGGGGGGAAGAGGGCAATCAGCCCCAGCATTTT
d_gene: TRBD1; len: 14; v_gene: TRBV30; j_gene: TRBJ1-1; abundance: .; CDR3aa: CAWDRGRGLAEAFF; CDR3nt: TGTGCCTGGGACAGGGGGCGCGGATTGGCTGAAGCTTTCTTT
d_gene: TRBD1; len: 15; v_gene: TRBV3-1/TRBV3-2; j_gene: TRBJ2-1; abundance: .; CDR3aa: CASSNRDRGLSEQFF; CDR3nt: TGTGCCAGCAGCAACCGGGACAGGGGGCTTAGTGAGCAGTTCTTC
d_gene: TRBD2; len: 13; v_gene: TRBV7-9; j_gene: TRBJ2-7; abundance: few; CDR3aa: CASSSWTSIEQYF; CDR3nt: TGTGCCAGCAGCTCCTGGACTAGCATCGAGCAGTACTTC
d_gene: TRBD1; len: 14; v_gene: TRBV15; j_gene: TRBJ2-1; abundance: .; CDR3aa: CATSRGTVYNEQFF; CDR3nt: TGTGCCACCAGCAGGGGGACAGTCTACAATGAGCAGTTCTTC
d_gene: TRBD1; len: 15; v_gene: TRBV5-4; j_gene: TRBJ2-2; abundance: .; CDR3aa: CASSSGQGYTGELFF; CDR3nt: TGTGCCAGCAGCTCGGGACAGGGGTACACCGGGGAGCTGTTTTTT
d_gene: .; len: 14; v_gene: TRBV29-1; j_gene: TRBJ1-1; abundance: .; CDR3aa: CSVAWGSLNTEAFF; CDR3nt: TGCAGCGTTGCCTGGGGCAGCCTGAACACTGAAGCTTTCTTT
d_gene: .; len: 13; v_gene: TRBV2; j_gene: TRBJ2-1; abundance: few; CDR3aa: CATHRRSYNEQFF; CDR3nt: TGTGCCACCCACAGGCGTTCCTACAATGAGCAGTTCTTC